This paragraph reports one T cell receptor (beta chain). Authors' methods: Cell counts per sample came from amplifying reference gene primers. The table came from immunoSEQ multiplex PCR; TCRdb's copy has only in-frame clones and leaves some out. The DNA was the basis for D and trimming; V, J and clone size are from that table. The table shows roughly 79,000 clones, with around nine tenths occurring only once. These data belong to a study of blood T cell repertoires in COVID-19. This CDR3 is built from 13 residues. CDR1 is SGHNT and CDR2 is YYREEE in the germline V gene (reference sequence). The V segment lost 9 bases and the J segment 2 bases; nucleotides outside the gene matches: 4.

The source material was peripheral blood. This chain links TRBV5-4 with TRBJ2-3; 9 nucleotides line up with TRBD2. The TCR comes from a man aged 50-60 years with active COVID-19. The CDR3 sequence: CATAGGNTDTQYF. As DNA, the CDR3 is TGTGCCACCGCGGGGGGGAACACAGATACGCAGTATTTT.